This T cell receptor beta chain was documented in a study of cytomegalovirus exposure and HLA in healthy donors. Study-level results: Investigators reported under 200 TCR beta chains as tied to cytomegalovirus. The study found most TCR sequences rare, yet found some public TCRs in many donors. A few of the chains that were CMV-associated were confirmed in vitro to be specific for CMV antigens.

The method was immunoSEQ multiplex PCR; TCRdb's version includes in-frame clones alone and lacks a portion of them. This sample carries over 70,000 clones, around 94% of them seen once, and the ten largest clones take 0.5% to 0.65%. V lost 0 bases to trimming and J lost 0 bases, with 13 bases between them. CDR1 and CDR2 from the germline V gene are SGDLS and YYNGEE. The CDR3 is 18 residues long. In its sample, this clone was seen once. What it binds is not known. The sequenced material came from PBMCs. The chain uses TRBV9 and TRBJ2-6; D might be TRBD2 (5 bases). This clonotype originated in a woman between 18 and 29 years old in good health and CMV-seronegative. DNA for the CDR3: TGTGCCAGCAGCGTAGCTTGGGAGCGGAGCTCTGGGGCCAACGTCCTGACTTTC. Translating gives CASSVAWERSSGANVLTF.